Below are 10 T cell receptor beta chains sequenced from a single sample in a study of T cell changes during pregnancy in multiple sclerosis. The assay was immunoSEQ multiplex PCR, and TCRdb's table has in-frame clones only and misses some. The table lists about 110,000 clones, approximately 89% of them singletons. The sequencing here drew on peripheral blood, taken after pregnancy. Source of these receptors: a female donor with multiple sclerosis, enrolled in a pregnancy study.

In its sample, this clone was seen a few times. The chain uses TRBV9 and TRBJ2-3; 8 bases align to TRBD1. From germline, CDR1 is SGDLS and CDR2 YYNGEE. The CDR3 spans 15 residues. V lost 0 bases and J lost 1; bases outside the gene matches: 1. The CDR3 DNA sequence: TGTGCCAGCAGCGTAGAGACAGGGGGCACAGATACGCAGTATTTT. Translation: CASSVETGGTDTQYF.

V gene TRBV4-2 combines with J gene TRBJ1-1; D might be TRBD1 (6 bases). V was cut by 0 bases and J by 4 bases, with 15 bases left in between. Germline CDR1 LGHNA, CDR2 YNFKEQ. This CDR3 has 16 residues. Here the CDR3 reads CASSQDTGRAPTEAFF. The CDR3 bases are TGTGCCAGCAGCCAAGACACAGGGCGGGCCCCCACTGAAGCTTTCTTT.

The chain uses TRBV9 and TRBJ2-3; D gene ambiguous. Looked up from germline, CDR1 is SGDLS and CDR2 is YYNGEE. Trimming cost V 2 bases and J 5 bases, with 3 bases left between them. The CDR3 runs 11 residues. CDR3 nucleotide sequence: TGTGCCAGCAGCGTCGGAGATACGCAGTATTTT. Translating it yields CASSVGDTQYF.

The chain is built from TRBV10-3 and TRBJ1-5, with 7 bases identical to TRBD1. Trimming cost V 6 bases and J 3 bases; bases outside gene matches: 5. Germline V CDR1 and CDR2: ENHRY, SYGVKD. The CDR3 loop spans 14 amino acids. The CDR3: CAISLQGINQPQHF. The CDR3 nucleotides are TGTGCCATCAGCCTACAGGGGATCAATCAGCCCCAGCATTTT.

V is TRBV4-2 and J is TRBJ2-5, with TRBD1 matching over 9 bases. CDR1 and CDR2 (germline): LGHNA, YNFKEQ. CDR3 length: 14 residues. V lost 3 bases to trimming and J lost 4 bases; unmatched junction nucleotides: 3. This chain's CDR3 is CASSQRQGGETQYF. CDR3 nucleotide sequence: TGTGCCAGCAGCCAGAGACAGGGGGGAGAGACCCAGTACTTC.

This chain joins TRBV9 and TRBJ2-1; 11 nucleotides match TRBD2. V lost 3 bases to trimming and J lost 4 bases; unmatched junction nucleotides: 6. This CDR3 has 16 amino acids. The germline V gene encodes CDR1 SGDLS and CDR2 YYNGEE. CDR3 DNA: TGTGCCAGCAGCGGGGATGTAGCGGGGGGGTACAATGAGCAGTTCTTC. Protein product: CASSGDVAGGYNEQFF.

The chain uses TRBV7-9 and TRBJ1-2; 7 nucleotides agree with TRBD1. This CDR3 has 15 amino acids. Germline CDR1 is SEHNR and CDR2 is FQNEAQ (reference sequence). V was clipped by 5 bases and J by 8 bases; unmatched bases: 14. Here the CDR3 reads CASSLGTEKGYGYTF. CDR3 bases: TGTGCCAGCAGCCTTGGGACAGAAAAAGGCTACGGCTACACCTTC.

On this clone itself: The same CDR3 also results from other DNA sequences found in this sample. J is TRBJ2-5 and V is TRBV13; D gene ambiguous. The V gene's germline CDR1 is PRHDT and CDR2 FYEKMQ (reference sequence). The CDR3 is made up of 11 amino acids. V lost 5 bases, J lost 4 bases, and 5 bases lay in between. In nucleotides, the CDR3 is TGTGCCAGCAGCCCAGGAGAGACCCAGTACTTC. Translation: CASSPGETQYF.

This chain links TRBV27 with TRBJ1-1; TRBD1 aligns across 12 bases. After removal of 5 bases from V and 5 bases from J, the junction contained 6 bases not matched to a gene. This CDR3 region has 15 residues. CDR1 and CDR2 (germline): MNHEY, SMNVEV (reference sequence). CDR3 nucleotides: TGTGCCAGCAGTCCGGGACAGGGGGCTAGGACTGAAGCTTTCTTT. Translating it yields CASSPGQGARTEAFF.

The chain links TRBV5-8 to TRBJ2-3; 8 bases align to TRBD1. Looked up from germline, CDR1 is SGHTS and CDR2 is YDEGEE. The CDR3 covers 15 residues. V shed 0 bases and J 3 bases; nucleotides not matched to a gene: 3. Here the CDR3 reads CASSLGQGSTDTQYF. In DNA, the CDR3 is TGTGCCAGCAGCTTGGGACAGGGGTCGACAGATACGCAGTATTTT. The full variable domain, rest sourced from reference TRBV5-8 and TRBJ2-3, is EAGVTQSPTHLIKTRGQQATLRCSPISGHTSVYWYQQALGLGLQFLLWYDEGEERNRGNFPPRFSGRQFPNYSSELNVNALELEDSALYLCASSLGQGSTDTQYFGPGTRLTVL.